The rows below give T cell receptor beta chains drawn from one sample of a study of T cell responses to AZD1222 COVID-19 vaccine. Repertoires were generated with immunoSEQ multiplex PCR, while TCRdb's copy carries only in-frame clones and drops some. Among around 130,000 clones listed, around 90% were seen once. The sample consisted of peripheral blood, taken on day 0 of AZD1222 vaccination. The receptors derive from an adult in good health. Both conserved end residues are part of each CDR3. The order of the fields is J gene, V gene, D gene, CDR3 DNA, CDR3 protein. The D gene is left open where the match is weak.

>TRBJ1-5|TRBV19|NA
TGTGCCAGTAAGCATTCCAATCAGCCCCAGCATTTT
CASKHSNQPQHF
>TRBJ1-1|TRBV7-9|NA
TGTGCCAGCAGACTAGAGGGCGATGAAGCTTTCTTT
CASRLEGDEAFF
>TRBJ1-1|TRBV11-2|TRBD1
TGTGCCAGCAGCTTTCCACCGGGACAGGGTCTGAACACTGAAGCTTTCTTT
CASSFPPGQGLNTEAFF
>TRBJ1-5|TRBV18|NA
TGTGCCAGCTCACCACCGGGGGGCAGCAATCAGCCCCAGCATTTT
CASSPPGGSNQPQHF
>TRBJ2-3|TRBV25-1|TRBD2
TGTGCCAGCAGTGGGCTAGCGGTCTCTAGCACAGATACGCAGTATTTT
CASSGLAVSSTDTQYF
>TRBJ2-7|TRBV3-1/TRBV3-2|NA
TGTGCCAGCAGCCCTGCGGGCGGCGGTCTATACGAGCAGTACTTC
CASSPAGGGLYEQYF
>TRBJ1-5|TRBV18|NA
TGTGCCAGCTCACTCTCAGGGAGCAATCAGCCCCAGCATTTT
CASSLSGSNQPQHF
>TRBJ1-5|TRBV7-9|NA
TGTGCCAGCAGCTTAGTCAACAATCAGCCCCAGCATTTT
CASSLVNNQPQHF
>TRBJ1-1|TRBV2|NA
TGTGCCAGCAGTGATCAGGGACCTAACACTGAAGCTTTCTTT
CASSDQGPNTEAFF
>TRBJ2-7|TRBV7-2|NA
TGTGCCAGCAGTCCCCCTGGGGGGCTTCTCTACGAGCAGTACTTC
CASSPPGGLLYEQYF
>TRBJ1-1|TRBV7-2|NA
TGTGCCAGCAGCGGAGATCAAGGGGGAGCTTTCTTT
CASSGDQGGAFF
>TRBJ2-5|TRBV6-2/TRBV6-3|NA
TGTGCCAGCAGTTGGGTCCATCAAGAGACCCAGTACTTC
CASSWVHQETQYF
>TRBJ2-1|TRBV5-5|NA
TGTGCCAGCAGCTTAAGGGGACCGAGCTCCTACAATGAGCAGTTCTTC
CASSLRGPSSYNEQFF
>TRBJ2-3|TRBV30|NA
TGTGCCTGGAGCCCGGGAGCCACAGATACGCAGTATTTT
CAWSPGATDTQYF
>TRBJ1-2|TRBV7-9|NA
TGTGCCAGCAGACTCCCACCGGGGGGGGTTGTCTTCTATGGCTACACCTTC
CASRLPPGGVVFYGYTF
>TRBJ2-1|TRBV5-4|TRBD2
TGTGCCAGCAGCCCGGCGGGGGCGGGAGGGACTGAGCAGTTCTTC
CASSPAGAGGTEQFF